This T cell receptor (beta chain) is drawn from a study of OX40 agonist ivuxolimab in advanced cancers. Study conclusions and caveats: Clonal expansion from baseline to week 6 occurred in both CD4+ and CD8+ T cells.

The table came from immunoSEQ multiplex PCR; TCRdb's copy has only in-frame clones and leaves some out. The sample holds around 67,000 clones, about 80% seen once. Samples were taken at baseline and on day 1 of cycles 4 and 7. The CDR3 covers 12 residues. The germline V and J ends were trimmed by 4 bases and 4 bases, with 8 bases remaining between them. The V gene's germline CDR1 is SGHAT and CDR2 FQNNGV. On this clone: Antigen specificity is unknown.

The gene calls are TRBV11-2 and TRBJ2-7, with a possible D match to TRBD1 (5 bases). The source material was CD4+ or CD8+ T cells sorted from blood, sampled in a trial of the OX40 agonist ivuxolimab. This receptor was taken from an adult with an advanced solid tumor such as melanoma, head and neck, liver or kidney cancer. Here the CDR3 DNA reads TGTGCCAGCAGCTCCAACAGGTACGAGCAGTACTTC. Translating it yields CASSSNRYEQYF. Full variable domain (remainder filled in from reference TRBV11-2 and TRBJ2-7): EAGVAQSPRYKIIEKRQSVAFWCNPISGHATLYWYQQILGQGPKLLIQFQNNGVVDDSQLPKDRFSAERLKGVDSTLKIQPAKLEDSAVYLCASSSNRYEQYFGPGTRLTVT.